This record looks at one T cell receptor (beta chain) sequence and its context. This CDR3 is 16 amino acids long. The germline V and J ends were trimmed by 0 bases and 7 bases, with 16 bases remaining between them. Germline V gene data show CDR1 as GTSNPN and CDR2 as SVGIG (reference sequence). The table came from immunoSEQ multiplex PCR; TCRdb's copy has only in-frame clones and leaves some out. The sample lists around 160,000 clones, roughly four fifths occurring once. This specimen belongs to a study of blood T cell repertoires in COVID-19. The V gene is TRBV30, the J gene TRBJ1-6; D unclear. The clonotype comes from a human donor in a cohort sampled during active COVID-19. Sequencing used peripheral blood. CDR3 sequence reads: CAWSVIIVTENSPLHF. The CDR3 nucleotides read TGTGCCTGGAGTGTAATCATAGTAACGGAGAATTCACCCCTCCACTTT.